The rows below give T cell receptor beta chains drawn from one sample of a study of blood T cells in healthy people across ages. TCRdb re-analysed the 5' RACE reads in MiXCR, keeping a single row per CDR3 protein. In the table there are roughly 1.5 million distinct CDR3 sequences, approximately 43% of which are singletons. The sample was blood. The receptor source for this set is a woman between 18 and 30 years old in good health. Both conserved end residues are part of each CDR3. D genes are given only for firm matches.

D gene: TRBD1
V gene: TRBV20-1
J gene: TRBJ1-4
CDR3 protein: CSAPRQGEDEKLFF

D gene: .
V gene: TRBV4-2
J gene: TRBJ1-4
CDR3 protein: CASSHFGANEKLFF

D gene: TRBD2
V gene: TRBV27
J gene: .
CDR3 protein: CASSPGTRVAEQYF

D gene: .
V gene: TRBV27
J gene: TRBJ1-1
CDR3 protein: CASSFSTGNTEAFF

D gene: .
V gene: TRBV4-2
J gene: TRBJ2-1
CDR3 protein: CASSPAVQGNYNEQFF

D gene: TRBD1
V gene: TRBV6-5
J gene: TRBJ2-7
CDR3 protein: CASRSSGTGSYEQYF

D gene: .
V gene: TRBV28
J gene: TRBJ2-1
CDR3 protein: CASSSLGGESGEQFF

D gene: TRBD2
V gene: TRBV20-1
J gene: TRBJ2-1
CDR3 protein: CSARDTSGRGQFF

D gene: TRBD1
V gene: TRBV7-2
J gene: TRBJ2-1
CDR3 protein: CASSLGEGAKFF

D gene: .
V gene: TRBV12-5
J gene: TRBJ2-7
CDR3 protein: CASGLATGREQYF

D gene: .
V gene: TRBV5-1
J gene: TRBJ2-1
CDR3 protein: CASEGGSRNEQFF

D gene: .
V gene: TRBV20-1
J gene: TRBJ1-1
CDR3 protein: CSARRHSNTEAFF

D gene: .
V gene: TRBV5-1
J gene: TRBJ2-1
CDR3 protein: CASSLFGNNEQFF

D gene: .
V gene: TRBV27
J gene: TRBJ1-5
CDR3 protein: CASSSLRRGSNQPQHF

D gene: TRBD1
V gene: TRBV7-9
J gene: TRBJ2-2
CDR3 protein: CASSGGQGGTGELFF

D gene: TRBD1
V gene: TRBV5-1
J gene: TRBJ2-5
CDR3 protein: CASSLAATGGERYF

D gene: TRBD1
V gene: TRBV7-9
J gene: TRBJ2-7
CDR3 protein: CASSLVTGGLYEQYF

D gene: .
V gene: TRBV4-3
J gene: TRBJ2-2
CDR3 protein: CASSQAGGSGELFF

D gene: .
V gene: TRBV11-2
J gene: TRBJ1-5
CDR3 protein: CASSSSAGQPQHF

D gene: TRBD1
V gene: TRBV20-1
J gene: TRBJ2-4
CDR3 protein: CSAQDRNLRIQYF

D gene: .
V gene: TRBV7-2
J gene: TRBJ1-4
CDR3 protein: CASSLGGAGTYEKLFF

D gene: TRBD1
V gene: TRBV29-1
J gene: TRBJ1-2
CDR3 protein: CSADRGLLYGYTF

D gene: .
V gene: TRBV18
J gene: TRBJ2-7
CDR3 protein: CASSPYQGDNNEQYF

D gene: .
V gene: TRBV24-1
J gene: .
CDR3 protein: CATSPNLIQGIYNEQYF

D gene: .
V gene: TRBV9
J gene: TRBJ2-7
CDR3 protein: CASSARDGRGEQYF

D gene: .
V gene: TRBV29-1
J gene: TRBJ2-7
CDR3 protein: CSVQESSYEQYF